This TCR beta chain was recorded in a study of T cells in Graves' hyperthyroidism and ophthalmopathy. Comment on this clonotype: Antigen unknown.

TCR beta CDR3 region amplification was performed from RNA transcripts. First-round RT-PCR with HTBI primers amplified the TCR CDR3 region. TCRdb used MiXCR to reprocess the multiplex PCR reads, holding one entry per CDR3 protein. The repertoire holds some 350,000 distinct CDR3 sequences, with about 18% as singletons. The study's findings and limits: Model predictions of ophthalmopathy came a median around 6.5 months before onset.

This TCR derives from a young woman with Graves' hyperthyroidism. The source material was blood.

CDR3 region: CAWSPENYGYTF. In DNA, the CDR3 is TGTGCCTGGAGTCCGGAGAACTATGGCTACACCTTC. J is TRBJ1-2 and V is TRBV30; D is undetermined. Germline lookup yields CDR1 GTSNPN and CDR2 SVGIG (reference sequence). The CDR3 length is 12 residues. Trimming pared 2 bases from V and 2 bases from J, leaving 6 bases between.